The 21 T cell receptor beta chains presented below share a single source sample, sequenced in a study of neoadjuvant nivolumab and ipilimumab in lung cancer. The assay was immunoSEQ multiplex PCR, and TCRdb's table has in-frame clones only and misses some. The sample has 5,500 to 8,500 clones; around 76% are singletons. Specimen: tumor tissue, collected after neoadjuvant nivolumab, alone or with ipilimumab, at or shortly before surgery. All receptors come from an adult with non-small cell lung cancer.

This clone showed up just once. V and J are TRBV7-9 and TRBJ2-7, with D perhaps matching TRBD1 or TRBD2 (6 bases each). This CDR3 region has 17 residues. Germline V gives CDR1 SEHNR, CDR2 FQNEAQ (reference sequence). The V end was cut by 3 bases, the J end by 3 bases, with 21 bases between. CDR3 region: CASSFWRGTGRIYEQYF. In DNA form, the CDR3 reads TGTGCCAGCAGCTTCTGGCGGGGAACAGGGAGAATCTACGAGCAGTACTTC.

The V gene is TRBV6-1, the J gene TRBJ1-5; 7 nucleotides match TRBD1. CDR3 length equals 14 residues. The V gene end was trimmed by 7 bases and the J gene end by 4 bases; junction bases not matched to a gene: 7. Germline CDR1 MNHNS, CDR2 SASEGT. The CDR3 is CASNHRGENQPQHF. The CDR3 DNA is TGTGCCAGCAACCACAGGGGTGAGAATCAGCCCCAGCATTTT.

The chain combines TRBV12-1 with TRBJ2-1; the D call of TRBD1 is as the table states it, not checked on the DNA. TRBV12-1 is annotated as a pseudogene. The CDR3 is 13 residues long. Here the CDR3 reads CASSQGAYNEQFF. CDR3 DNA sequence: TGTGCCAGCAGCCAGGGGGCCTACAATGAGCAGTTCTTC.

This clone has just one count. This chain connects TRBV7-9 to TRBJ2-1; 13 bases map to TRBD2. The germline V gene encodes CDR1 SEHNR and CDR2 FQNEAQ (reference sequence). After removal of 5 bases from V and 6 bases from J, the junction contained 10 bases not matched to a gene. The CDR3 sequence is 17 residues long. The CDR3 here is CASSPRYRLAGGNEQFF. DNA of the CDR3: TGTGCCAGCAGCCCGCGCTACCGACTAGCGGGAGGCAATGAGCAGTTCTTC.

This sequence joins TRBV6-1 and TRBJ1-1; unclear D gene. The CDR3 covers 13 residues. Germline CDR1 MNHNS, CDR2 SASEGT. V was shortened by 4 bases and J by 5 bases, with 11 bases between the two germline ends. The CDR3 is CASSGLGLTEAFF. Here the CDR3 DNA reads TGTGCCAGCAGTGGTCTGGGTCTTACTGAAGCTTTCTTT.

The chain recombines TRBV10-2 with TRBJ2-7; D unclear. The germline V gene has CDR1 WSHSY and CDR2 SAAADI. V lost 4 bases, J lost 7 bases, and 11 bases lay in between. CDR3 size: 12 residues. Written as DNA, the CDR3 is TGCGCCAGCAGTGTCGTCCAGAAGGAGCAGTACTTC. It yields the protein CASSVVQKEQYF.

This chain uses TRBV5-1 with TRBJ1-1; D perhaps matches TRBD1 (5 bases). This CDR3 comprises 16 residues. V was clipped by 0 bases and J by 5 bases, with 17 bases between them. CDR1 is SGHRS and CDR2 is YFSETQ in the germline V gene. The CDR3 spells CASSLGLSGGTTEAFF. As DNA, the CDR3 is TGCGCCAGCAGCTTGGGGCTATCGGGGGGGACGACTGAAGCTTTCTTT.

The genes are TRBV5-6 and TRBJ2-3; 11 positions agree with TRBD2. V shed 2 bases, J shed 8 bases, and the junction held 10 bases outside the gene matches. CDR1 and CDR2 from the germline V gene are SGHDT and YYEEEE. There are 16 residues in the CDR3. The DNA for the CDR3 is TGTGCCAGCAGCTTTCGAACTAGCGGGAGTCGAGGTACGCAGTATTTT. It is translated as CASSFRTSGSRGTQYF. Drawing the rest from reference TRBV5-6 and TRBJ2-3, the complete variable domain is DAGVTQSPTHLIKTRGQQVTLRCSPKSGHDTVSWYQQALGQGPQFIFQYYEEEERQRGNFPDRFSGHQFPNYSSELNVNALLLGDSALYLCASSFRTSGSRGTQYFGPGTRLTVL.

The chain has TRBV28 and TRBJ2-7; tentatively, D is TRBD2 (5 bases). The CDR3 consists of 15 residues. The germline V and J ends were trimmed by 3 bases and 1 base, with 13 bases remaining between them. The germline CDR1 and CDR2 sequences are MDHEN and SYDVKM. The CDR3 nucleotides read TGTGCCAGCAGTTTCGGGTGGACTTCGTCCTACGAGCAGTACTTC. Its protein product is CASSFGWTSSYEQYF. Filled out from reference TRBV28 and TRBJ2-7, the complete variable domain reads DVKVTQSSRYLVKRTGEKVFLECVQDMDHENMFWYRQDPGLGLRLIYFSYDVKMKEKGDIPEGYSVSREKKERFSLILESASTNQTSMYLCASSFGWTSSYEQYFGPGTRLTVT.

V usage is TRBV5-4 and J usage is TRBJ2-2; D is possibly TRBD1 (5 bases). V was clipped by 4 bases and J by 0 bases, with 13 bases between them. The CDR3 loop spans 16 amino acids. CDR1 and CDR2 from the germline V gene are SGHNT and YYREEE (reference sequence). In DNA, the CDR3 is TGTGCCAGCAGCCTCATGTGGGGCTCGAACACCGGGGAGCTGTTTTTT. Protein product: CASSLMWGSNTGELFF.

This clone appeared a few times. The chain couples TRBV14 to TRBJ2-1; tentatively, D is TRBD1 (6 bases). Germline CDR1 is SGHDN and CDR2 is FVKESK. The V gene lost 3 bases and the J gene lost 0 bases, with 15 bases spanning the gap. The CDR3 is 17 amino acids. The DNA for the CDR3 is TGTGCCAGCAGCCATCCCCCAGGGGACCGCTCCTACAATGAGCAGTTCTTC. Its protein is CASSHPPGDRSYNEQFF.

V usage is TRBV9 and J usage is TRBJ1-5, with D hard to call. Germline V gene data show CDR1 as SGDLS and CDR2 as YYNGEE. The CDR3 has 14 residues. V lost 0 bases and J 3 bases, leaving 7 bases between the germline ends. The CDR3 is CASSVDTDNQPQHF. CDR3 coding DNA: TGTGCCAGCAGCGTAGATACAGACAATCAGCCCCAGCATTTT.

This sequence joins TRBV28 and TRBJ1-2; 10 nucleotides line up with TRBD1. V dropped 8 bases and J dropped 8; count of bases not matched to a gene: 11. The CDR3 consists of 14 residues. Looked up from germline, CDR1 is MDHEN and CDR2 is SYDVKM. CDR3 region: CASLIGDRGVGYTF. The CDR3, as DNA: TGTGCCAGCCTAATAGGGGACAGGGGCGTCGGCTACACCTTC.

The DNA of the CDR3 is TGTGCCAGAAGCTTGTTTACGGGACAGGGGATCTACGAGCAGTACTTC. Its translation: CARSLFTGQGIYEQYF. The gene calls are TRBV5-3 and TRBJ2-7; the match to TRBD1 covers 10 bases. TRBV5-3 is designated an ORF whose function remains uncertain. J was trimmed by 3 bases and V by 1 base; bases with no gene match: 7. CDR3 length equals 16 residues.

The chain employs TRBV27 and TRBJ1-1, with D perhaps matching TRBD1 (6 bases). V was clipped by 4 bases and J by 5 bases, with 23 bases between them. CDR3 size: 17 residues. Germline loops: CDR1 MNHEY, CDR2 SMNVEV (reference sequence). The CDR3 here is CASSSVISGGRGTEAFF. DNA of the CDR3: TGTGCCAGCAGTTCAGTTATCTCGGGGGGGCGCGGGACTGAAGCTTTCTTT.

The CDR3 nucleotides read TGCGCCAGCAGCTGGGACAGACCTATGAACACTGAAGCTTTCTTT. Its protein product is CASSWDRPMNTEAFF. The chain uses TRBV5-1 and TRBJ1-1; TRBD1 matches at 7 bases. The CDR3 is 15 amino acids. Trimming took 3 bases from V and 0 from J; bases not matched to a gene: 5. In germline, CDR1 is SGHRS, CDR2 YFSETQ.

The chain carries TRBV5-1 and TRBJ2-2; a weak D match, TRBD2 (6 bases). Trimming took 5 bases from V and 4 from J, leaving 12 bases between them. The CDR3 length is 14 residues. The V gene's germline CDR1 is SGHRS and CDR2 YFSETQ. For the CDR3, the DNA is TGCGCCAGCAGGTCCATGGGGGGCACCGGGGAGCTGTTTTTT. Its protein is CASRSMGGTGELFF.

The chain links TRBV6-4 to TRBJ2-1; 8 bases map to TRBD1. The junction had 8 bases not matched to a gene; V was cut back by 7 bases and J by 15 bases. Germline V gene lookup returns CDR1 MRHNA and CDR2 SNTAGT. The length of the CDR3 is 11 residues. The CDR3 loop is CASKSRDRMFF. CDR3 sequence (DNA): TGTGCCAGCAAGTCCCGGGACAGGATGTTCTTC.

The chain recombines TRBV5-1 with TRBJ1-1; a possible D gene is TRBD1 (5 bases). Germline values: CDR1 SGHRS, CDR2 YFSETQ. CDR3 length: 15 residues. V dropped 4 bases and J dropped 1 base, with 14 bases sitting between them. The CDR3 sequence is CASSIGHLGNTEAFF. The CDR3 coding sequence is TGCGCCAGCAGCATCGGACATCTGGGGAACACTGAAGCTTTCTTT.

V gene TRBV5-1 combines with J gene TRBJ2-1, with TRBD2 matching over 10 bases. V shed 4 bases and J 4 bases; nucleotides not matched to a gene: 8. Germline CDR1 is SGHRS and CDR2 is YFSETQ. The CDR3 runs to 16 residues. The CDR3 sequence: CASSIGLAENYNEQFF. The CDR3 DNA reads as TGCGCCAGCAGCATTGGACTAGCGGAAAATTACAATGAGCAGTTCTTC. Full variable domain (rest looked up from reference TRBV5-1 and TRBJ2-1): KAGVTQTPRYLIKTRGQQVTLSCSPISGHRSVSWYQQTPGQGLQFLFEYFSETQRNKGNFPGRFSGRQFSNSRSEMNVSTLELGDSALYLCASSIGLAENYNEQFFGPGTRLTVL.

The chain combines TRBV28 with TRBJ2-1; D is possibly TRBD2 (5 bases). The germline V gene encodes CDR1 MDHEN and CDR2 SYDVKM. Deletions cut 5 bases from V and 10 bases from J, with 12 bases between. This CDR3 has 12 amino acids. In nucleotides, the CDR3 is TGTGCCAGCAGTCCCCCGGAGCGGGAGCAGTTCTTC. It translates to CASSPPEREQFF.